This T cell receptor beta chain derives from a study of blood T cells in healthy people across ages. The second PCR ran 7 to 11 cycles with a sample-barcoded 5' primer and J-beta primers. MiXCR was run by TCRdb on the 5' RACE reads, yielding one entry per CDR3 protein. The sample comprises roughly 830,000 distinct CDR3 sequences, 55% to 65% of which are singletons, and about 30% rests with the top ten. Trimming pared 2 bases from V and 3 bases from J, leaving 7 bases between. The germline V gene has CDR1 SGHAT and CDR2 FQNNGV. This CDR3 has 13 residues. Sample: blood. The clonotype was recovered from a man aged 25 to 40 in good health. This sequence joins TRBV11-2 and TRBJ1-1, with no clear D. The CDR3 DNA is TGTGCCAGCAGCTTAAGGGCCCACACTGAAGCTTTCTTT. Translated, it gives CASSLRAHTEAFF. Looking up the rest from reference TRBV11-2 and TRBJ1-1 gives the full variable domain: EAGVAQSPRYKIIEKRQSVAFWCNPISGHATLYWYQQILGQGPKLLIQFQNNGVVDDSQLPKDRFSAERLKGVDSTLKIQPAKLEDSAVYLCASSLRAHTEAFFGQGTRLTVV.